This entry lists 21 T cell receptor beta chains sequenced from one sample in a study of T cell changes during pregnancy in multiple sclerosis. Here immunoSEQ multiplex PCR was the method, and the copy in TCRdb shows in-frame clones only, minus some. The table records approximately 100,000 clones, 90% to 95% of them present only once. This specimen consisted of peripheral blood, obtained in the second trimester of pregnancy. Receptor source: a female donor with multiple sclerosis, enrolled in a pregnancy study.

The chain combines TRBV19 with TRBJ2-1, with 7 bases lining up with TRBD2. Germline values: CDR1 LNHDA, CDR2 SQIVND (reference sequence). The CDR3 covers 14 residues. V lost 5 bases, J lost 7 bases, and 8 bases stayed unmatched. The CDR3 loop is CASSFGRGWNEQFF. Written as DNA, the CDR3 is TGTGCCAGTAGTTTCGGGCGGGGGTGGAATGAGCAGTTCTTC. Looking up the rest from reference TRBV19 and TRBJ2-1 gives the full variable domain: DGGITQSPKYLFRKEGQNVTLSCEQNLNHDAMYWYRQDPGQGLRLIYYSQIVNDFQKGDIAEGYSVSREKKESFPLTVTSAQKNPTAFYLCASSFGRGWNEQFFGPGTRLTVL.

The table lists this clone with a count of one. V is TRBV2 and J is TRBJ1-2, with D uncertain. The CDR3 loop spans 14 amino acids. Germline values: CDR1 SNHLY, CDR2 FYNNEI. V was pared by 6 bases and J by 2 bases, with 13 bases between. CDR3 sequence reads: CASRPTFLNYGYTF. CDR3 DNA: TGTGCCAGCAGGCCTACGTTTCTGAACTATGGCTACACCTTC. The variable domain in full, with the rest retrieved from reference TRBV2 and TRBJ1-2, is EPEVTQTPSHQVTQMGQEVILRCVPISNHLYFYWYRQILGQKVEFLVSFYNNEISEKSEIFDDQFSVERPDGSNFTLKIRSTKLEDSAMYFCASRPTFLNYGYTFGSGTRLTVV.

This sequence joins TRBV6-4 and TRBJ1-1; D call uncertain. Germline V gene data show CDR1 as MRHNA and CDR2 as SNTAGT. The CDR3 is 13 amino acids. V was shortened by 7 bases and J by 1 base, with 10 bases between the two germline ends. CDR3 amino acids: CASKNSGNTEAFF. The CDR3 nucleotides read TGTGCCAGCAAGAACTCAGGGAACACTGAAGCTTTCTTT.

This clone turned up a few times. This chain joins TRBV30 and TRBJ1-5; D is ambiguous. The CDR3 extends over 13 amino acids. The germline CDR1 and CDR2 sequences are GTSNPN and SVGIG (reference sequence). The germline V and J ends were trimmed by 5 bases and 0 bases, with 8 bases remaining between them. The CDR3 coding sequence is TGTGCCTGGGCAGAGGATAGCAATCAGCCCCAGCATTTT. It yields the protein CAWAEDSNQPQHF. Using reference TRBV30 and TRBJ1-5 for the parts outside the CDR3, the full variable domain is SQTIHQWPATLVQPVGSPLSLECTVEGTSNPNLYWYRQAAGRGLQLLFYSVGIGQISSEVPQNLSASRPQDRQFILSSKKLLLSDSGFYLCAWAEDSNQPQHFGDGTRLSIL.

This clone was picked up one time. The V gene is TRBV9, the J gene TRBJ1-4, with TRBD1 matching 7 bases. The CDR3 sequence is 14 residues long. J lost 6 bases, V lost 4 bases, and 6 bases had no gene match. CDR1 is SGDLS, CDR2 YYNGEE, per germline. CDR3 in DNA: TGTGCCAGCAGCCCGGGACAGCGGGATGAAAAACTGTTTTTT. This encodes CASSPGQRDEKLFF.

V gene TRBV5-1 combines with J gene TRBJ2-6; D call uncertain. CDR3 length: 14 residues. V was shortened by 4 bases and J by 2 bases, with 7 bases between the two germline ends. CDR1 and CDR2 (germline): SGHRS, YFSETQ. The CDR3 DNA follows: TGCGCCAGCAGCGAGGAGACTGGGGCCAACGTCCTGACTTTC. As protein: CASSEETGANVLTF.

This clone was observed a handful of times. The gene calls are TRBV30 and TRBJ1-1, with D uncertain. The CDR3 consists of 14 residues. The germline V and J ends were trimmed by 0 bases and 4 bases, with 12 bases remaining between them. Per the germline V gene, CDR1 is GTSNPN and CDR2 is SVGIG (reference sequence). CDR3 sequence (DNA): TGTGCCTGGAGTGTACTCGCGGGAGGCACTGAAGCTTTCTTT. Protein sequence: CAWSVLAGGTEAFF. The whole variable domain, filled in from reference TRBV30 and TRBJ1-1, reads SQTIHQWPATLVQPVGSPLSLECTVEGTSNPNLYWYRQAAGRGLQLLFYSVGIGQISSEVPQNLSASRPQDRQFILSSKKLLLSDSGFYLCAWSVLAGGTEAFFGQGTRLTVV.

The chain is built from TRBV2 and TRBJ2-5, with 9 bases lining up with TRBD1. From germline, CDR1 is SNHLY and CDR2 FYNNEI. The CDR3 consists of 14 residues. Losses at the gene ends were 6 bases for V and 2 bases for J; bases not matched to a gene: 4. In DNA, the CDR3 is TGTGCCAGCAGCCGGGACAGGGATCAAGAGACCCAGTACTTC. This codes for CASSRDRDQETQYF.

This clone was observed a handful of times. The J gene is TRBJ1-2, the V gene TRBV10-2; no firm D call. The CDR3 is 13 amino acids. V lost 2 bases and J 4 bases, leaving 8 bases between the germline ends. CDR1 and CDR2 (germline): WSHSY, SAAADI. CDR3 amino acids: CASSEPTSYGYTF. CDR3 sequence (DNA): TGCGCCAGCAGTGAGCCGACAAGCTATGGCTACACCTTC.

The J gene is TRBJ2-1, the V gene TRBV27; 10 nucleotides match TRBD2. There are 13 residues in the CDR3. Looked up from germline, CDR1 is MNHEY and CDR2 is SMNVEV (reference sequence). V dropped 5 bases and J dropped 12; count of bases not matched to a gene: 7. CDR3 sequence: CASSLQREGSQFF. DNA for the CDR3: TGTGCCAGCAGTCTCCAGCGGGAGGGATCGCAGTTCTTC.

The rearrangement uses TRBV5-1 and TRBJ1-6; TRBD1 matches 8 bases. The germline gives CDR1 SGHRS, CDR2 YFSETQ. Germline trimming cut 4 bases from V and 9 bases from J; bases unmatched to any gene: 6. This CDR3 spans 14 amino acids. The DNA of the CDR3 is TGCGCCAGCAGCATTAGGACAGGGAGTTCACCCCTCCACTTT. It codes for CASSIRTGSSPLHF. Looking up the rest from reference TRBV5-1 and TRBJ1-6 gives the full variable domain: KAGVTQTPRYLIKTRGQQVTLSCSPISGHRSVSWYQQTPGQGLQFLFEYFSETQRNKGNFPGRFSGRQFSNSRSEMNVSTLELGDSALYLCASSIRTGSSPLHFGNGTRLTVT.

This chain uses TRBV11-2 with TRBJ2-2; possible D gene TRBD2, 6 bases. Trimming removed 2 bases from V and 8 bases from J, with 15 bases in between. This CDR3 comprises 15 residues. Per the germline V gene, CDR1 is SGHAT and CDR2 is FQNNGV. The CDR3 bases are TGTGCCAGCAGCTTACGTCCAGCGGGCGGAGGGGAGCTGTTTTTT. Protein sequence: CASSLRPAGGGELFF.

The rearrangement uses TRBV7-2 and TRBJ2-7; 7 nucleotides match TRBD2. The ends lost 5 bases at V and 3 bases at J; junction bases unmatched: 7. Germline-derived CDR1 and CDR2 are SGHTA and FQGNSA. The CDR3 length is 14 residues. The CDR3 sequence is CASSPPTSNYEQYF. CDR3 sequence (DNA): TGTGCCAGCAGCCCACCGACTAGCAACTACGAGCAGTACTTC.

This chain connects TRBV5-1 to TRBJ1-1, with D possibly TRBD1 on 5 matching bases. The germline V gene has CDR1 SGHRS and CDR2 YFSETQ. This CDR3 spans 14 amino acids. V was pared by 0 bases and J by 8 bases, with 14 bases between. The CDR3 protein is CASSLGFREDEAFF. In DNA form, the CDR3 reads TGCGCCAGCAGCTTGGGGTTCAGGGAGGACGAAGCTTTCTTT.

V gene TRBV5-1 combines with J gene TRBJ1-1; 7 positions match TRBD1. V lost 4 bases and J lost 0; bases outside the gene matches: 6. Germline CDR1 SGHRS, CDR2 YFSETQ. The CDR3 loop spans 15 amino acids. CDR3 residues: CASSVGQLMNTEAFF. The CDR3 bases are TGCGCCAGCAGCGTGGGACAGCTAATGAACACTGAAGCTTTCTTT.

This CDR3 reads CASSELQGARIGYTF. The CDR3 bases are TGTGCCAGCAGTGAGTTACAGGGGGCGAGGATTGGCTACACCTTC. The chain is built from TRBV28 and TRBJ1-2; 9 bases are a match to TRBD1. The CDR3 is made up of 15 amino acids. Germline V gene data show CDR1 as MDHEN and CDR2 as SYDVKM. Trimming at V came to 5 bases and at J to 7 bases, leaving 11 bases not matched to a gene.

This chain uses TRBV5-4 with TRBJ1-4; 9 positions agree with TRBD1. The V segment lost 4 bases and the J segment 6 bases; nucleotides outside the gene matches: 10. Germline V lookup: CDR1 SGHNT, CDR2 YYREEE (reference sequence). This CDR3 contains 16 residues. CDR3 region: CASSRTGAGGDEKLFF. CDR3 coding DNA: TGTGCCAGCAGCCGGACAGGGGCCGGCGGGGATGAAAAACTGTTTTTT.

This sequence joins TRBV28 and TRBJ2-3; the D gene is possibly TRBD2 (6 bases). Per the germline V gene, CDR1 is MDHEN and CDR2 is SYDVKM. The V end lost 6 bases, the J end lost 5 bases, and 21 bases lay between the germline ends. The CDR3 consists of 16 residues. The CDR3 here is CASSPEVDLGGDTQYF. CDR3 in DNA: TGTGCCAGCAGCCCTGAGGTAGACCTCGGGGGAGATACGCAGTATTTT.

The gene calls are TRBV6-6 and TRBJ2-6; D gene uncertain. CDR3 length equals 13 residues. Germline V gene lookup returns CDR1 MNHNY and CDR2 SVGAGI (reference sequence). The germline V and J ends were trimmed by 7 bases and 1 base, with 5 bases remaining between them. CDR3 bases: TGTGCCAGCACCCAATCTGGGGCCAACGTCCTGACTTTC. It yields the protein CASTQSGANVLTF.

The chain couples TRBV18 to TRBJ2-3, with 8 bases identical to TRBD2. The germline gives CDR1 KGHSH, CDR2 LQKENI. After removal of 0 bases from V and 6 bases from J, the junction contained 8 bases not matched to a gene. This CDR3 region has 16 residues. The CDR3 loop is CASSPPERGLKDTQYF. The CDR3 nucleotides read TGTGCCAGCTCACCACCGGAGCGGGGGCTGAAGGATACGCAGTATTTT. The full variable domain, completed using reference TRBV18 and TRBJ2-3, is NAGVMQNPRHLVRRRGQEARLRCSPMKGHSHVYWYRQLPEEGLKFMVYLQKENIIDESGMPKERFSAEFPKEGPSILRIQQVVRGDSAAYFCASSPPERGLKDTQYFGPGTRLTVL.

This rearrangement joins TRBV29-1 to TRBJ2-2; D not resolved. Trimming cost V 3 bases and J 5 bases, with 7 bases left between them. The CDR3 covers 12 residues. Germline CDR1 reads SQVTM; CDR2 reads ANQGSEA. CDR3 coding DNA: TGCAGCGTTGACTATAGAACCGGGGAGCTGTTTTTT. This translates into CSVDYRTGELFF.